The clone carrying this T cell receptor beta chain was seen just once. Under the authors' procedure: For nucleated cells, counts were estimated from reference gene primer amplification. Sequencing used immunoSEQ multiplex PCR; TCRdb keeps in-frame clones, though not all of them. V and J calls and clone size are those listed in that table; D and trimming were worked out from the DNA. The sample holds tens of thousands of clones, nearly 90% seen once. This CDR3 region has 14 residues. V dropped 5 bases and J dropped 2 bases, with 10 bases sitting between them. CDR1 and CDR2 from the germline V gene are SGHTA and FQGNSA. The data stem from a study of blood T cell repertoires in COVID-19. Study details: Both acute and convalescent COVID-19 samples were obtained from the United States, Italy and Spain. The analysed material was cDNA or gDNA that came from T cells, B-cell-depleted T cells, or PBMCs.

The sequenced material came from peripheral blood. The origin of this receptor is a woman older than 75 with active or convalescent COVID-19. V and J are TRBV7-2 and TRBJ1-3, with D maybe TRBD1 (6 bases). CDR3 loop: CASSQDSPGNTIYF. CDR3 in DNA: TGTGCCAGCAGCCAGGACAGTCCTGGAAACACCATATATTTT.